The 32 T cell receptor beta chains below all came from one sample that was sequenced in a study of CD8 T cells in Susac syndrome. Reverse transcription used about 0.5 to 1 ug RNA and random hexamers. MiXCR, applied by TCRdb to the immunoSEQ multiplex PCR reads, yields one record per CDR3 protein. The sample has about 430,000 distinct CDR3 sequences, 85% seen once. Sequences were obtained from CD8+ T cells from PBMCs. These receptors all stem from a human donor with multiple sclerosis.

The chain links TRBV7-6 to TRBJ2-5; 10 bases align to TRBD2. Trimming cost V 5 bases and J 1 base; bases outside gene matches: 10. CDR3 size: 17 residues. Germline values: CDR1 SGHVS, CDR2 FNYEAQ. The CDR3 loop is CASSPSPSGGFQETQYF. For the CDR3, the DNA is TGTGCCAGCAGCCCGTCCCCTAGCGGGGGATTCCAAGAGACCCAGTACTTC.

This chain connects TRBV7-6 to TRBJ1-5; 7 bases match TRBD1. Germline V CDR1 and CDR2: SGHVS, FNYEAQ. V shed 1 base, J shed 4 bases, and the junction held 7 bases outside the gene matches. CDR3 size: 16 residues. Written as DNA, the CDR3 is TGTGCCAGCAGCTTAGAAGCGACAGGGAAAAATCAGCCCCAGCATTTT. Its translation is CASSLEATGKNQPQHF.

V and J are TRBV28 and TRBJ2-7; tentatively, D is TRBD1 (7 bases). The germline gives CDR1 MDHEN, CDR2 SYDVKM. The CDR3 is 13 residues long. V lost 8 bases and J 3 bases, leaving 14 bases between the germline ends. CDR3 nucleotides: TGTGCCAGCTCCAGGGGGAGGCACTACGAGCAGTACTTC. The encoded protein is CASSRGRHYEQYF. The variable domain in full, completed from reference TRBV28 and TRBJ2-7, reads DVKVTQSSRYLVKRTGEKVFLECVQDMDHENMFWYRQDPGLGLRLIYFSYDVKMKEKGDIPEGYSVSREKKERFSLILESASTNQTSMYLCASSRGRHYEQYFGPGTRLTVT.

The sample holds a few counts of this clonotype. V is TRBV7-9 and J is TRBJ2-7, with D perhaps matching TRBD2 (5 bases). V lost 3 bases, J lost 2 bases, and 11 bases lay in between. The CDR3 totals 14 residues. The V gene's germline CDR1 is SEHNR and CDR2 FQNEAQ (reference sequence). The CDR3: CASSLDPGTYEQYF. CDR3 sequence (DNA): TGTGCCAGCAGCTTGGATCCGGGAACCTACGAGCAGTACTTC.

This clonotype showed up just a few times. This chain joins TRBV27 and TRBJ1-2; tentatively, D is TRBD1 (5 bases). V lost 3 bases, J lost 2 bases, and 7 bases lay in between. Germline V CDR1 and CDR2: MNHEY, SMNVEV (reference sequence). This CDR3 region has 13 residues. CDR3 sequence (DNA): TGTGCCAGCAGTTTTGAGGGGAACTATGGCTACACCTTC. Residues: CASSFEGNYGYTF.

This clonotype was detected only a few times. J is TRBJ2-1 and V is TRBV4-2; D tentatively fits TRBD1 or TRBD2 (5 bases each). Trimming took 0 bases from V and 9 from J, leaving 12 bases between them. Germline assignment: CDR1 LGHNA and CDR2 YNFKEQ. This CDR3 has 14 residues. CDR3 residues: CASSQEVEGSEQFF. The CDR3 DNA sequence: TGTGCCAGCAGCCAAGAGGTTGAGGGGAGTGAGCAGTTCTTC.

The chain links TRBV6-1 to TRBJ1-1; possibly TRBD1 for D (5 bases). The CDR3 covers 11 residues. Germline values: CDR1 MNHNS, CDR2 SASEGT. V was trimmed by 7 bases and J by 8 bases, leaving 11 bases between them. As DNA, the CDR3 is TGTGCCAGCATGCAGGGTTTGGAAGCTTTCTTT. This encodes CASMQGLEAFF.

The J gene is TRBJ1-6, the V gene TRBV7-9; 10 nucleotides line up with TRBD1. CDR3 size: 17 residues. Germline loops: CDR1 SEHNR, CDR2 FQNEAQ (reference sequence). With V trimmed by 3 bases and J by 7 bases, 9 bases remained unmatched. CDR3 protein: CASSFGGTGEYNSPLHF. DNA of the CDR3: TGTGCCAGCAGCTTCGGGGGGACAGGGGAGTACAATTCACCCCTCCACTTT.

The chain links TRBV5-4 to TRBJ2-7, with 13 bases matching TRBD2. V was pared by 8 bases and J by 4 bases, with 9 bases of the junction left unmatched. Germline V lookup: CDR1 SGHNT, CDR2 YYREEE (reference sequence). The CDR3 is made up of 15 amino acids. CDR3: CASSLTSGRLYEQYF. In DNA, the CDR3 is TGTGCCAGTTCATTGACTAGCGGGAGGTTGTACGAGCAGTACTTC.

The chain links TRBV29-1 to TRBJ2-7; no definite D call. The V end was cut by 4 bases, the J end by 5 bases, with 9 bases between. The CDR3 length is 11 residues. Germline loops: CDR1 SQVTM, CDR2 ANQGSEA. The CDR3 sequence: CSVAQVNEQYF. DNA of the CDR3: TGCAGCGTTGCCCAGGTAAACGAGCAGTACTTC.

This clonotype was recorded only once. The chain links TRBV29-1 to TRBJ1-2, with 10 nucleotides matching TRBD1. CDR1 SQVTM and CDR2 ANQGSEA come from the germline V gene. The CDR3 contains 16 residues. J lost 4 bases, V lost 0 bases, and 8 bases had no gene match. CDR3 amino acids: CSVEDFPDRGLYGYTF. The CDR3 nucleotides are TGCAGCGTTGAAGACTTCCCCGACAGGGGGCTCTATGGCTACACCTTC.

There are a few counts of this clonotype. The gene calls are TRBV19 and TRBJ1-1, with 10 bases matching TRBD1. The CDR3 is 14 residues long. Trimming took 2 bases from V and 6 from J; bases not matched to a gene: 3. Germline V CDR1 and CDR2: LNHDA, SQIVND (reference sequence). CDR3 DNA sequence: TGTGCCAGTAGTATACCCGACAGGGGGCCTGAAGCTTTCTTT. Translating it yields CASSIPDRGPEAFF. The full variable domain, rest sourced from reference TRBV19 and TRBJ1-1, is DGGITQSPKYLFRKEGQNVTLSCEQNLNHDAMYWYRQDPGQGLRLIYYSQIVNDFQKGDIAEGYSVSREKKESFPLTVTSAQKNPTAFYLCASSIPDRGPEAFFGQGTRLTVV.

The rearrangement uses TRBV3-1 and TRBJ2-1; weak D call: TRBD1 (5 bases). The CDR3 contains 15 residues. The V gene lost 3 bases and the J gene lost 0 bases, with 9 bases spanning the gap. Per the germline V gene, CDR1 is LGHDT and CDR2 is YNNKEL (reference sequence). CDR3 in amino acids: CASSHDSYSYNEQFF. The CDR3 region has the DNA TGTGCCAGCAGCCATGACAGTTACTCCTACAATGAGCAGTTCTTC.

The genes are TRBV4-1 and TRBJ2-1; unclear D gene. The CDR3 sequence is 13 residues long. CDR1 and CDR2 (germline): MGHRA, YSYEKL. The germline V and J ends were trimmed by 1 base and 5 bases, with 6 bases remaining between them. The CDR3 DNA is TGCGCCAGCAGCCAAGTAGGGAACAATGAGCAGTTCTTC. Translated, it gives CASSQVGNNEQFF.

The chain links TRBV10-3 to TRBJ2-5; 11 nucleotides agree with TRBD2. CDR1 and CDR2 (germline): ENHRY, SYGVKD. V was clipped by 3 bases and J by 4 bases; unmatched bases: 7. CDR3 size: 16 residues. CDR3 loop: CAISDYSGGAVETQYF. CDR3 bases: TGTGCCATCAGTGACTATAGCGGGGGGGCCGTAGAGACCCAGTACTTC.

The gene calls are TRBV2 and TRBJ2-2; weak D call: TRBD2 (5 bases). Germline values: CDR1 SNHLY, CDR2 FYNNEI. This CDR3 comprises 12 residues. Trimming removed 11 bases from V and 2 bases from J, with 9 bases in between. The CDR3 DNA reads TGTGCCTTCGGGGTCAACACCGGGGAGCTGTTTTTT. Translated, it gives CAFGVNTGELFF.

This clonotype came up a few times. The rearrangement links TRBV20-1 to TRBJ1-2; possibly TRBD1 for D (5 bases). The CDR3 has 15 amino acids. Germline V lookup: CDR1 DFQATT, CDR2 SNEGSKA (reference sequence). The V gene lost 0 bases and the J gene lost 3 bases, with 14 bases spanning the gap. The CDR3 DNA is TGCAGTGCTAGAGAGGGCAGGGAGGGCCACTATGGCTACACCTTC. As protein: CSAREGREGHYGYTF.

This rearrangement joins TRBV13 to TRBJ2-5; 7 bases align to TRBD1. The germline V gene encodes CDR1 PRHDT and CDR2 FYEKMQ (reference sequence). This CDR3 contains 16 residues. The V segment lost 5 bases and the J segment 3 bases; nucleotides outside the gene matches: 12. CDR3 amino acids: CASSDYPGQRKETQYF. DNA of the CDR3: TGTGCCAGCAGCGACTACCCGGGACAGAGAAAAGAGACCCAGTACTTC.

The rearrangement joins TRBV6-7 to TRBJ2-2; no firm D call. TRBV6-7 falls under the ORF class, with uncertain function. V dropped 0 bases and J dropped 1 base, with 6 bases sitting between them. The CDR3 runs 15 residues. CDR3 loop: CASSYSPGNTGELFF. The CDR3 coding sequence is TGTGCCAGCAGTTACTCGCCGGGGAACACCGGGGAGCTGTTTTTT.

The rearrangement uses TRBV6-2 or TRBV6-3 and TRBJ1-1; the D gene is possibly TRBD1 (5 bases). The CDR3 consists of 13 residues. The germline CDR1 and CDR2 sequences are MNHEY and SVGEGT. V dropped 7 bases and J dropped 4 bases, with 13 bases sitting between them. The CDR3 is CASNPRGVTEAFF. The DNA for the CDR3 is TGTGCCAGCAATCCTCGGGGGGTCACTGAAGCTTTCTTT.

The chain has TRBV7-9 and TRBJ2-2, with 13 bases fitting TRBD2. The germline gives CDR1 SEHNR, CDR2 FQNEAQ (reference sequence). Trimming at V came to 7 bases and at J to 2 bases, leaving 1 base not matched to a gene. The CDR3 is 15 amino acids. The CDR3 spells CASTGLAGNTGELFF. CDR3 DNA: TGTGCCAGCACGGGACTAGCGGGAAACACCGGGGAGCTGTTTTTT.

This CDR3 reads CASSSPRLADTQYF. The CDR3 DNA is TGTGCCAGCAGCTCTCCCCGGTTGGCAGATACGCAGTATTTT. This chain links TRBV7-9 with TRBJ2-3; no clear D gene. Trimming shortened V by 4 bases and J by 4 bases, and 12 bases separated the two germline ends. Per germline, CDR1 SEHNR and CDR2 FQNEAQ (reference sequence). The CDR3 has 14 amino acids.

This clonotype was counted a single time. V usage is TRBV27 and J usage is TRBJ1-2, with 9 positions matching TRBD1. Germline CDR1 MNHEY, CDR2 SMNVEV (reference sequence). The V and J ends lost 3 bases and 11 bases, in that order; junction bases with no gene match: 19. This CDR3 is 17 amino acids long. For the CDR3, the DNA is TGTGCCAGCAGTTTTGACAGGGGGGAATGGGATAATTATTGGTACACCTTC. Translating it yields CASSFDRGEWDNYWYTF.

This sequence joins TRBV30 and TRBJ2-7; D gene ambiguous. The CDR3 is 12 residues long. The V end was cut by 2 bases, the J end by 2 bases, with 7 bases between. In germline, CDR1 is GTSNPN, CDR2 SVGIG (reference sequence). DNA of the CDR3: TGTGCCTGGAGTCTTACGACCTACGAGCAGTACTTC. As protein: CAWSLTTYEQYF.

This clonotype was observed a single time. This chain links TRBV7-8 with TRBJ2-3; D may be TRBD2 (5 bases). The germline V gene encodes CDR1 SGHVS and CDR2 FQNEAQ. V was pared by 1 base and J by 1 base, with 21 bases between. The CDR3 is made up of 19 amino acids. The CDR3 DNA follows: TGTGCCAGCAGCTTAGGGCCCTGGGGAGATCATGCAGGCACAGATACGCAGTATTTT. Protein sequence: CASSLGPWGDHAGTDTQYF.

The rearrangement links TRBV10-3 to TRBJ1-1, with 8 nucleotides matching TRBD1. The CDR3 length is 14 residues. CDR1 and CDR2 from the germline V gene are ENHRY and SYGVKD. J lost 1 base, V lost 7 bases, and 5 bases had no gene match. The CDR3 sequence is CAINSGTGNTEAFF. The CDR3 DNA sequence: TGTGCCATCAATTCCGGGACAGGGAACACTGAAGCTTTCTTT.

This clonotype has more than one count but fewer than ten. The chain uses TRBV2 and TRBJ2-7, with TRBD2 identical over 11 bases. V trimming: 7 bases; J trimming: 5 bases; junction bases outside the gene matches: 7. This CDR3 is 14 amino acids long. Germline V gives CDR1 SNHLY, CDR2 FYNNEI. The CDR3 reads CASNKLAGDNEQYF. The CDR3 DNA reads TGTGCCAGCAATAAACTAGCGGGGGACAACGAGCAGTACTTC. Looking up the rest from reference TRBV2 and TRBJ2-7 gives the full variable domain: EPEVTQTPSHQVTQMGQEVILRCVPISNHLYFYWYRQILGQKVEFLVSFYNNEISEKSEIFDDQFSVERPDGSNFTLKIRSTKLEDSAMYFCASNKLAGDNEQYFGPGTRLTVT.

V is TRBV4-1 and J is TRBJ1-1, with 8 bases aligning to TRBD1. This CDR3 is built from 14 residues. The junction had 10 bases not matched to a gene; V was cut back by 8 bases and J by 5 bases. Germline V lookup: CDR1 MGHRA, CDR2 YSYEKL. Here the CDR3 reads CASANEDRATEAFF. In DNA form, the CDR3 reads TGCGCCAGCGCGAACGAGGACAGGGCGACTGAAGCTTTCTTT.

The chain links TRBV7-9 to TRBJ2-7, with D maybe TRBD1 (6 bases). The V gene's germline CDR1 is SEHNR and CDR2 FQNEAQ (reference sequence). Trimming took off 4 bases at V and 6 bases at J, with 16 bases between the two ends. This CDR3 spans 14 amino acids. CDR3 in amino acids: CASSSVTGSSEQYF. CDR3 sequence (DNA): TGTGCCAGCAGCTCGGTCACAGGGAGTAGCGAGCAGTACTTC.

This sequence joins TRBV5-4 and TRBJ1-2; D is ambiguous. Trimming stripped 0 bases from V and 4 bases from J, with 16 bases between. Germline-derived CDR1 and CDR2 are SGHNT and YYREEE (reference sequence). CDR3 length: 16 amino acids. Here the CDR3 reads CASSLDRGNTIYGYTF. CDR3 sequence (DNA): TGTGCCAGCAGCTTGGACCGGGGAAATACTATCTATGGCTACACCTTC.

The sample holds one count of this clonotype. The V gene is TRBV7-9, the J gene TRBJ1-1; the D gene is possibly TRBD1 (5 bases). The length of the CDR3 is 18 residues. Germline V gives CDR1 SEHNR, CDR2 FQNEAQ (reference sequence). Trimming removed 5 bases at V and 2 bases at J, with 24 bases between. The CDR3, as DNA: TGTGCCAGCAGCCCTGGCGCCACGGGACTGGTGGGTAACACTGAAGCTTTCTTT. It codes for CASSPGATGLVGNTEAFF. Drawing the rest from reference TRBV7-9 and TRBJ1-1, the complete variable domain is DTGVSQNPRHKITKRGQNVTFRCDPISEHNRLYWYRQTLGQGPEFLTYFQNEAQLEKSRLLSDRFSAERPKGSFSTLEIQRTEQGDSAMYLCASSPGATGLVGNTEAFFGQGTRLTVV.

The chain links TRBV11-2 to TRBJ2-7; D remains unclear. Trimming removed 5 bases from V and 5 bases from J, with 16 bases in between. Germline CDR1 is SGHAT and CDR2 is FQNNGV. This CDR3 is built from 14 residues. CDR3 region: CASSPRTAVHEQYF. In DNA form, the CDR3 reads TGTGCCAGCAGCCCGCGGACCGCGGTCCACGAGCAGTACTTC.